Below are 14 T cell receptor beta chains sequenced from a single sample in a study of blood T cell repertoires in COVID-19 (TCRdb year 2020). The receptor library was made with the immunoSEQ multiplex PCR assay. The table comes from immuneACCESS by way of TCRdb, which keeps in-frame sequences with V and J called. Part of the clones is missing from these tables; in studies checked, under half for an unresolved V gene and the rest for unknown reasons. Counted in this sample were about 240,000 clones; around 86% of them appeared once. In total, the top ten clones hold approximately 3.5% of the sample. Specimen: PBMCs or T cells enriched from blood (not recorded which). These receptors all come from a woman in her 40s with acute COVID-19.

The gene calls are TRBV5-8 and TRBJ1-5; possible D gene TRBD1, 5 bases. The length of the CDR3 is 15 residues. Germline CDR1 reads SGHTS; CDR2 reads YDEGEE. Deletions cut 0 bases from V and 7 bases from J, with 14 bases between. The CDR3 nucleotides are TGTGCCAGCAGCTTGGGGGAAAGTGGGGGGCAGCCCCAGCATTTT. This codes for CASSLGESGGQPQHF.

V usage is TRBV11-2 and J usage is TRBJ1-3, with 9 bases that match TRBD1. Germline V CDR1 and CDR2: SGHAT, FQNNGV. V shed 8 bases and J 2 bases; nucleotides not matched to a gene: 10. The length of the CDR3 is 16 residues. The CDR3 nucleotides are TGTGCCAGCTCGCCGGGACAGGGAGCCCCTGGAAACACCATATATTTT. Residues: CASSPGQGAPGNTIYF.

CDR3 bases: TGTGCCAGCAGCTTGGTACGACAGGGCTACGAGCAGTACTTC. Translation gives CASSLVRQGYEQYF. This sequence joins TRBV11-2 and TRBJ2-7; TRBD1 aligns across 7 bases. After removal of 3 bases from V and 3 bases from J, the junction contained 5 bases not matched to a gene. The CDR3 sequence is 14 residues long. In germline, CDR1 is SGHAT, CDR2 FQNNGV. Looking up the rest from reference TRBV11-2 and TRBJ2-7 gives the full variable domain: EAGVAQSPRYKIIEKRQSVAFWCNPISGHATLYWYQQILGQGPKLLIQFQNNGVVDDSQLPKDRFSAERLKGVDSTLKIQPAKLEDSAVYLCASSLVRQGYEQYFGPGTRLTVT.

The gene calls are TRBV6-6 and TRBJ2-3; 14 bases fit TRBD2. Germline assignment: CDR1 MNHNY and CDR2 SVGAGI (reference sequence). The V segment lost 5 bases and the J segment 5 bases; nucleotides outside the gene matches: 15. This CDR3 has 19 amino acids. Here the CDR3 DNA reads TGTGCCAGCAGTCGACCTCCGGGACTAGCGGGAGTGACAGGAGATACGCAGTATTTT. Its protein is CASSRPPGLAGVTGDTQYF.

V is TRBV2 and J is TRBJ2-1, with 8 nucleotides matching TRBD2. Per germline, CDR1 SNHLY and CDR2 FYNNEI. V lost 6 bases to trimming and J lost 0 bases; unmatched junction nucleotides: 10. The CDR3 has 17 residues. The CDR3 loop is CASRELTSGFSYNEQFF. CDR3 bases: TGTGCCAGCAGGGAACTTACTAGCGGTTTCTCCTACAATGAGCAGTTCTTC.

The V gene is TRBV7-9, the J gene TRBJ1-4; 7 positions match TRBD1. V lost 2 bases and J lost 7; bases outside the gene matches: 7. The CDR3 has 15 amino acids. Germline V gene lookup returns CDR1 SEHNR and CDR2 FQNEAQ (reference sequence). DNA of the CDR3: TGTGCCAGCAGCTTAACGGCGACAGGGCCTGAAAAACTGTTTTTT. Translated: CASSLTATGPEKLFF. Supplemented by reference TRBV7-9 and TRBJ1-4, the full variable domain reads DTGVSQNPRHKITKRGQNVTFRCDPISEHNRLYWYRQTLGQGPEFLTYFQNEAQLEKSRLLSDRFSAERPKGSFSTLEIQRTEQGDSAMYLCASSLTATGPEKLFFGSGTQLSVL.

This clone was recorded only once. The chain joins TRBV18 to TRBJ1-1; 7 bases match TRBD1. The CDR3 spans 15 residues. CDR1 KGHSH and CDR2 LQKENI come from the germline V gene. Germline trimming cut 3 bases from V and 5 bases from J; bases unmatched to any gene: 9. CDR3 protein: CASSPVDQGETEAFF. The CDR3, as DNA: TGTGCCAGCTCACCGGTTGACCAGGGGGAGACTGAAGCTTTCTTT. The variable domain in full, completed from reference TRBV18 and TRBJ1-1, reads NAGVMQNPRHLVRRRGQEARLRCSPMKGHSHVYWYRQLPEEGLKFMVYLQKENIIDESGMPKERFSAEFPKEGPSILRIQQVVRGDSAAYFCASSPVDQGETEAFFGQGTRLTVV.

This chain uses TRBV27 with TRBJ2-7; TRBD2 matches 7 bases. CDR3 length equals 14 residues. V lost 3 bases and J lost 2; bases outside the gene matches: 4. The germline CDR1 and CDR2 sequences are MNHEY and SMNVEV (reference sequence). The chain's CDR3 is CASSLRGGPYEQYF. DNA of the CDR3: TGTGCCAGCAGTTTGAGGGGAGGGCCCTACGAGCAGTACTTC.

The chain links TRBV6-4 to TRBJ2-1; 10 nucleotides line up with TRBD2. Germline V gene sequence: CDR1 MRHNA, CDR2 SNTAGT. V trimming: 2 bases; J trimming: 5 bases; junction bases outside the gene matches: 6. The CDR3 loop spans 16 amino acids. This chain's CDR3 is CASSDHGTSDNNEQFF. For the CDR3, the DNA is TGTGCCAGCAGTGACCACGGGACTAGCGATAACAATGAGCAGTTCTTC.

The rearrangement uses TRBV3-1 (or the pseudogene TRBV3-2) and TRBJ1-6, with 11 bases identical to TRBD1. The CDR3 contains 15 residues. Losses at the gene ends were 3 bases for V and 9 bases for J; bases not matched to a gene: 4. The germline V gene encodes CDR1 LGHDT and CDR2 YNNKEL (reference sequence). As DNA, the CDR3 is TGTGCCAGCAGCCATAGGGACAGGGGGAGTTCACCCCTCCACTTT. As protein: CASSHRDRGSSPLHF.

The chain joins TRBV11-3 to TRBJ1-4; D not certain. This CDR3 is built from 17 residues. The V gene lost 1 base and the J gene lost 0 bases, with 12 bases spanning the gap. Germline V gives CDR1 SGHNT, CDR2 YENEEA. The CDR3 loop is CASSLAPGEATNEKLFF. The CDR3 region has the DNA TGTGCCAGCAGCTTAGCCCCCGGCGAGGCAACTAATGAAAAACTGTTTTTT.

Turning to this clone: The junction and the germline gene differ at one end; a read error may be behind it. The rearrangement joins TRBV2 to TRBJ1-1; 8 bases match TRBD1. The CDR3 spans 13 residues. The V gene's germline CDR1 is SNHLY and CDR2 FYNNEI. The CDR3 protein is CVSSEDRATEAFF. The CDR3 nucleotides read TGTGTCAGCAGCGAGGACAGGGCGACTGAAGCTTTCTTT.

The chain combines TRBV5-1 with TRBJ2-7; 10 bases line up with TRBD2. Per germline, CDR1 SGHRS and CDR2 YFSETQ. J gave up 5 bases and V 0 bases, and 11 bases lay outside the gene matches. The CDR3 has 17 residues. The CDR3 bases are TGCGCCAGCAGCTTGGGGGTAGGGGCTAGCGGGAGTCACGAGCAGTACTTC. It specifies CASSLGVGASGSHEQYF.

This clone was observed once. This chain links TRBV5-1 with TRBJ2-5; 12 bases agree with TRBD1. The CDR3 covers 15 residues. Trimming took 4 bases from V and 7 from J; bases not matched to a gene: 8. Germline assignment: CDR1 SGHRS and CDR2 YFSETQ. The CDR3 here is CASSPGTGGAGTQYF. CDR3 nucleotides: TGCGCCAGCAGCCCCGGGACAGGGGGCGCGGGGACCCAGTACTTC.